The 24 T cell receptor beta chains in this list originate from one sample, sequenced in a study of T cell responses to AZD1222 COVID-19 vaccine. Measured with immunoSEQ multiplex PCR; TCRdb has only the in-frame clones, and not every one. Found here are approximately 31,000 clones, 88% of them singletons; the top ten hold around 13%. This specimen consisted of peripheral blood, obtained 28 days after the second AZD1222 dose. The receptors derive from an adult who received the AZD1222 COVID-19 vaccine.

This clone has just one count. The J gene is TRBJ1-1, the V gene TRBV6-5, with D hard to call. V dropped 8 bases and J dropped 3 bases, with 13 bases sitting between them. From germline, CDR1 is MNHEY and CDR2 SVGAGI. This CDR3 has 13 residues. The CDR3: CASVEYEDTEAFF. The CDR3 coding sequence is TGTGCCAGCGTCGAGTATGAGGACACTGAAGCTTTCTTT.

The chain employs TRBV9 and TRBJ2-5; a weak D match, TRBD2 (5 bases). Trimming removed 0 bases at V and 4 bases at J, with 10 bases between. The CDR3 is 14 residues long. Germline loops: CDR1 SGDLS, CDR2 YYNGEE. CDR3 region: CASSVGPSLETQYF. CDR3 nucleotide sequence: TGTGCCAGCAGCGTAGGCCCTAGCTTAGAGACCCAGTACTTC.

A single count supports this clone. The chain links TRBV18 to TRBJ1-2; D call uncertain. The CDR3 length is 15 residues. Per the germline V gene, CDR1 is KGHSH and CDR2 is LQKENI. V was trimmed by 2 bases and J by 8 bases, leaving 18 bases between them. This CDR3 reads CASSPNGGEMGGYTF. The DNA of the CDR3 is TGTGCCAGCTCACCAAACGGCGGGGAGATGGGAGGCTACACCTTC.

This clone appeared a single time. V usage is TRBV2 and J usage is TRBJ2-2; TRBD1 aligns across 8 bases. CDR1 is SNHLY, CDR2 FYNNEI, per germline. With 10 bases clipped from V and 5 bases from J, the junction kept 12 bases outside the gene matches. The length of the CDR3 is 15 residues. The CDR3 sequence is CATTPRTGYTGELFF. The CDR3 DNA reads TGTGCCACCACCCCCCGGACAGGGTATACCGGGGAGCTGTTTTTT.

The gene calls are TRBV5-1 and TRBJ1-5; no reliable D call. The CDR3 covers 15 residues. V was cut by 0 bases and J by 3 bases, with 10 bases left in between. Germline V lookup: CDR1 SGHRS, CDR2 YFSETQ. The CDR3 region has the DNA TGCGCCAGCAGCTTGGAGGGTCGGTTCAATCAGCCCCAGCATTTT. Translated: CASSLEGRFNQPQHF.

This sequence joins TRBV2 and TRBJ1-2; 7 bases are shared with TRBD1. The germline CDR1 and CDR2 sequences are SNHLY and FYNNEI. This CDR3 is 15 amino acids long. J gave up 1 base and V 6 bases, and 8 bases lay outside the gene matches. CDR3 sequence: CASRRGQDYNYGYTF. In DNA, the CDR3 is TGTGCCAGCAGGAGAGGACAGGACTATAACTATGGCTACACCTTC.

This sequence joins TRBV5-1 and TRBJ1-1, with D perhaps TRBD1 (6 bases). The CDR3 spans 15 residues. Germline V gene lookup returns CDR1 SGHRS and CDR2 YFSETQ. V gave up 5 bases and J gave up 1 base, with 15 bases separating them. CDR3 sequence reads: CASRPQGTTNTEAFF. The CDR3 region has the DNA TGCGCCAGCAGACCCCAGGGGACCACGAACACTGAAGCTTTCTTT.

This rearrangement joins TRBV7-2 to TRBJ2-1; D might be TRBD1 (6 bases). Germline-derived CDR1 and CDR2 are SGHTA and FQGNSA. This CDR3 comprises 13 residues. With 6 bases removed from V and 5 bases from J, the gap between germline ends came to 11 bases. This CDR3 is CASRGTNNNEQFF. CDR3 coding DNA: TGTGCCAGCAGGGGGACAAACAACAATGAGCAGTTCTTC. The full variable domain, with the rest looked up from reference TRBV7-2 and TRBJ2-1, is GAGVSQSPSNKVTEKGKDVELRCDPISGHTALYWYRQSLGQGLEFLIYFQGNSAPDKSGLPSDRFSAERTGGSVSTLTIQRTQQEDSAVYLCASRGTNNNEQFFGPGTRLTVL.

The J gene is TRBJ1-4, the V gene TRBV6-5; D remains unclear. Trimming removed 7 bases at V and 8 bases at J, with 14 bases between. CDR1 is MNHEY, CDR2 SVGAGI, per germline. CDR3 length equals 13 residues. The chain's CDR3 is CASTRTEREKLFF. CDR3 DNA sequence: TGTGCCAGCACCCGGACTGAACGCGAAAAACTGTTTTTT.

This chain uses TRBV6-5 with TRBJ1-5; 8 nucleotides agree with TRBD1. Germline V CDR1 and CDR2: MNHEY, SVGAGI. CDR3 length equals 15 residues. The J segment lost 2 bases and the V segment lost 6 bases, leaving 6 bases of the junction unmatched. The CDR3 spells CASRVTGVGNQPQHF. DNA of the CDR3: TGTGCCAGCAGAGTGACAGGGGTTGGCAATCAGCCCCAGCATTTT.

The sample holds a few counts of this clone. This rearrangement joins TRBV4-1 to TRBJ1-4; unclear D gene. Trimming removed 4 bases from V and 4 bases from J, with 10 bases in between. This CDR3 contains 14 residues. Per the germline V gene, CDR1 is MGHRA and CDR2 is YSYEKL. CDR3 nucleotides: TGCGCCAGCAGCCTCAAACATGATAATGAAAAACTGTTTTTT. Protein: CASSLKHDNEKLFF.

The chain links TRBV28 to TRBJ1-4; weak D call: TRBD1 (6 bases). Trimming left V 2 bases short and J 8 bases short, with 12 bases between. This CDR3 contains 14 residues. Germline CDR1 is MDHEN and CDR2 is SYDVKM. CDR3 DNA: TGTGCCAGCAGTTTAATACAGGGTAACGAAAAACTGTTTTTT. This sequence encodes CASSLIQGNEKLFF. Supplemented by reference TRBV28 and TRBJ1-4, the full variable domain reads DVKVTQSSRYLVKRTGEKVFLECVQDMDHENMFWYRQDPGLGLRLIYFSYDVKMKEKGDIPEGYSVSREKKERFSLILESASTNQTSMYLCASSLIQGNEKLFFGSGTQLSVL.

The V call is TRBV7-2, the J call TRBJ2-7; D unresolved. CDR3 size: 15 residues. Trimming cost V 2 bases and J 3 bases, with 14 bases left between them. Looked up from germline, CDR1 is SGHTA and CDR2 is FQGNSA. DNA for the CDR3: TGTGCCAGCAGCTTAATGGGTTACCCTATCTACGAGCAGTACTTC. Amino acid sequence: CASSLMGYPIYEQYF. The full variable domain, its missing parts supplied by reference TRBV7-2 and TRBJ2-7, is GAGVSQSPSNKVTEKGKDVELRCDPISGHTALYWYRQSLGQGLEFLIYFQGNSAPDKSGLPSDRFSAERTGGSVSTLTIQRTQQEDSAVYLCASSLMGYPIYEQYFGPGTRLTVT.

This clone was recorded a few times. The rearrangement uses TRBV7-2 and TRBJ1-6, with TRBD1 matching 8 bases. This CDR3 is 16 amino acids long. Germline CDR1 reads SGHTA; CDR2 reads FQGNSA. The V segment lost 1 base and the J segment 5 bases; nucleotides outside the gene matches: 4. This chain's CDR3 is CASSLVMTGDNSPLHF. The CDR3 DNA sequence: TGTGCCAGCAGCTTAGTTATGACAGGGGATAATTCACCCCTCCACTTT.

Here the CDR3 reads CASSYLAENTEAFF. The CDR3 region has the DNA TGTGCCAGCAGTTACCTGGCGGAGAACACTGAAGCTTTCTTT. V is TRBV6-5 and J is TRBJ1-1; D remains unclear. Germline lookup yields CDR1 MNHEY and CDR2 SVGAGI. The CDR3 sequence is 14 residues long. Trimming took 2 bases from V and 1 from J, leaving 8 bases between them.

A few counts support this clone. The CDR3, as DNA: TGTGCCAGCAGCCTTGGGACAGGGGTACAGTATGGCTACACCTTC. Amino acid sequence: CASSLGTGVQYGYTF. The chain uses TRBV6-1 and TRBJ1-2; 10 bases are a match to TRBD1. Germline V CDR1 and CDR2: MNHNS, SASEGT. The CDR3 sequence is 15 residues long. Trimming removed 6 bases from V and 5 bases from J; junction bases left unmatched: 9.

DNA for the CDR3: TGTGCCAGCAGCCCGCTCCTCCTGGGGCCTGAGCAGTTCTTC. Encoded protein: CASSPLLLGPEQFF. The chain carries TRBV14 and TRBJ2-1, with D perhaps TRBD1 (5 bases). CDR3 size: 14 residues. V lost 4 bases and J lost 9, with 16 bases in between. Germline-derived CDR1 and CDR2 are SGHDN and FVKESK.

This clone was detected only a few times. V and J are TRBV6-2 or TRBV6-3 and TRBJ2-4, with 7 bases matching TRBD2. This CDR3 comprises 16 residues. Germline values: CDR1 MNHEY, CDR2 SVGEGT. V gave up 7 bases and J gave up 2 bases; unmatched junction bases: 11. This chain's CDR3 is CASTPEGGMSKNIQYF. The CDR3 region has the DNA TGTGCCAGCACCCCTGAGGGAGGGATGTCCAAAAACATTCAGTACTTC.

The V call is TRBV7-2, the J call TRBJ2-3; no reliable D call. This CDR3 spans 14 amino acids. Germline CDR1 reads SGHTA; CDR2 reads FQGNSA. Trimming stripped 1 base from V and 2 bases from J, with 7 bases between. The CDR3 protein is CASSLEDHTDTQYF. DNA for the CDR3: TGTGCCAGCAGCTTAGAAGACCACACAGATACGCAGTATTTT.

V is TRBV29-1 and J is TRBJ2-7; D gene ambiguous. The CDR3 has 13 residues. CDR1 is SQVTM and CDR2 is ANQGSEA in the germline V gene. The V end was cut by 3 bases, the J end by 6 bases, with 15 bases between. The CDR3 nucleotides read TGCAGCGTTGATTCGGGTCTCCGTGGCGAGCAGTACTTC. It codes for CSVDSGLRGEQYF.

The chain employs TRBV7-9 and TRBJ2-7; perhaps TRBD2 as D (6 bases). Germline CDR1 and CDR2: SEHNR and FQNEAQ (reference sequence). The V and J ends lost 3 bases and 3 bases respectively, with 12 bases between them. The CDR3 totals 14 residues. The DNA for the CDR3 is TGTGCCAGCAGCTTGGAGGGGCGGATCTACGAGCAGTACTTC. It codes for CASSLEGRIYEQYF.

In this sample, this clone turned up once. The chain links TRBV11-2 to TRBJ2-5; 10 bases are shared with TRBD1. This CDR3 spans 14 amino acids. V was clipped by 0 bases and J by 7 bases; unmatched bases: 2. Germline CDR1 reads SGHAT; CDR2 reads FQNNGV. For the CDR3, the DNA is TGTGCCAGCAGCTTAGACTGGACAGGGGGGACCCAGTACTTC. It yields the protein CASSLDWTGGTQYF.

The V call is TRBV28, the J call TRBJ1-1; no firm D call. The ends were cut back, 5 bases at V and 6 bases at J, with 10 bases in the middle. This CDR3 is built from 12 residues. CDR1 is MDHEN, CDR2 SYDVKM, per germline. Written as DNA, the CDR3 is TGTGCCAGCAGTCAGGACTATTCTGAAGCTTTCTTT. It encodes CASSQDYSEAFF.

This chain uses TRBV10-2 with TRBJ2-3; TRBD2 agrees at 15 bases. V gave up 0 bases and J gave up 0 bases; unmatched junction bases: 7. This CDR3 is built from 20 residues. Germline CDR1 WSHSY, CDR2 SAAADI. CDR3 nucleotides: TGCGCCAGCAGTGAGTCCGGACTAGCGGGGGGGCCCCCTAGCACAGATACGCAGTATTTT. This sequence encodes CASSESGLAGGPPSTDTQYF.